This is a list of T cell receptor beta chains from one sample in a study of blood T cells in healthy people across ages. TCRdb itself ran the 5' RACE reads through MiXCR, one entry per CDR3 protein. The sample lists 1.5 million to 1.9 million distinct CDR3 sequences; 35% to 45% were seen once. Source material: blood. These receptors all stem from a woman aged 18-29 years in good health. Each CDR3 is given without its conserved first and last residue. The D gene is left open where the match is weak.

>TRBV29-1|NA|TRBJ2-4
SVEVYDSNIQY
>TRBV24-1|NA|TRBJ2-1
ATRRDPSSNEQF
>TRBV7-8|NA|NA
ASSLVTVRRGETQY
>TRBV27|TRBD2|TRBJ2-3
ASSLNSLAGATDTQY
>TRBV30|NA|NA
AWSGASYEQY
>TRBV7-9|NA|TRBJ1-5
ASECKGQINQPQH
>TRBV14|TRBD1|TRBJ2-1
ASSQSRGLSYNEQF
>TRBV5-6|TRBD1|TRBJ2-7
ASSFPDRDSYEQY
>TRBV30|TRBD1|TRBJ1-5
ACSPGQGNQPQH
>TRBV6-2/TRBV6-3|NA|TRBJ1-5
ASSYGVTGGNQPQH
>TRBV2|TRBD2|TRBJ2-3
ASSDRVAGFTDTQY
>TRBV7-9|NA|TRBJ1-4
TSIKQGGGEKLF
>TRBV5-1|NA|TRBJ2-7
ASSQTSAAEY
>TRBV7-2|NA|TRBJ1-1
ASSLAHQVAF
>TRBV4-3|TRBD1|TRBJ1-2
ASSPGQGDYGYT
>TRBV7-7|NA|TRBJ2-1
ASSMGAGTATQF
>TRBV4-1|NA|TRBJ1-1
ASNQAPRGLNTEAF
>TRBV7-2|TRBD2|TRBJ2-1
ASLATSGRAHNEQF
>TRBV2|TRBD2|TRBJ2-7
ASSDWAGGRYEQY
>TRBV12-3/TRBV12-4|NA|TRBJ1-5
ASTPGEHSNQPQH
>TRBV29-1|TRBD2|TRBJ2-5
SALAGDGETQY
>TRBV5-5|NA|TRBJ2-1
ASSRKQNTIHYNEQF
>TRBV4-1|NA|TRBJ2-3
ASGPRGGRTDTQY
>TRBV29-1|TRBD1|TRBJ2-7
SVGSGTGWLGEQY
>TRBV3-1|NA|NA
ASSQTLAGRGYEQY
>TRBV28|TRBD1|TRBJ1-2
ASSFRDRTIGYT
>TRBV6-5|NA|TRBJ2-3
ASSKGTWSTDTQY
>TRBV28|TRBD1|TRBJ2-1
ASSSAGGLGNEQF
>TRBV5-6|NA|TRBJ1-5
ASSLWSQPQH
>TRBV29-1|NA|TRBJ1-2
SVGVGALHYGYT
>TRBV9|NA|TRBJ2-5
ASSVEGGRTQY
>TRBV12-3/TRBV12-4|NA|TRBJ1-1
ASSYVGGNTEAF
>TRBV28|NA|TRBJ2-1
TSNLSGGATNEQF
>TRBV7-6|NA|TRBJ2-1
ASSLREFQLQF
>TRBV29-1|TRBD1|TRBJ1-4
SVLRQGGDEKLF
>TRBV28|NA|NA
ASSLWGTSSYNEQY
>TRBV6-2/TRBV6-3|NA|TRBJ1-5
ASTPARRGNQPQH
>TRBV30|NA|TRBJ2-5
AWSAIGAKETQY
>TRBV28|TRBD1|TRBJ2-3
ASSLRGPSTDTQY
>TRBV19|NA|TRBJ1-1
ASSISVSNEAF
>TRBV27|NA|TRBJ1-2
ASSLRGSQGGYT